This TCR beta chain was captured in a study of molecular identifiers for immune sequencing clone quantification. Overall study findings and caveats: In naive cells, under 1% of molecules belonged to clones above 20 RNA copies, against over 98% in effector cells.

Of note for this clonotype: The antigen is not known.

Via MiXCR, TCRdb re-called the PCR reads, giving one row per CDR3 protein. Here the sample spans around 100,000 distinct CDR3 sequences, under 40% being singletons. This clonotype was obtained from a human donor in good health. Some libraries in this study had Jurkat cell RNA spiked in. Sequences were obtained from naive CD8+ T cells from blood, with Jurkat cell RNA spiked in. Sample subset: FACS-sorted CD8+CD4-CCR7+CD45RA+ naive T cells.

The CDR3 here is CSARGDRGRYTEAFF. DNA of the CDR3: TGCAGTGCTAGGGGGGACAGGGGGCGGTACACTGAAGCTTTCTTT. The chain links TRBV20-1 to TRBJ1-1, with 12 nucleotides matching TRBD1. CDR1 and CDR2 from the germline V gene are DFQATT and SNEGSKA (reference sequence). J lost 3 bases, V lost 3 bases, and 5 bases had no gene match. This CDR3 comprises 15 residues.